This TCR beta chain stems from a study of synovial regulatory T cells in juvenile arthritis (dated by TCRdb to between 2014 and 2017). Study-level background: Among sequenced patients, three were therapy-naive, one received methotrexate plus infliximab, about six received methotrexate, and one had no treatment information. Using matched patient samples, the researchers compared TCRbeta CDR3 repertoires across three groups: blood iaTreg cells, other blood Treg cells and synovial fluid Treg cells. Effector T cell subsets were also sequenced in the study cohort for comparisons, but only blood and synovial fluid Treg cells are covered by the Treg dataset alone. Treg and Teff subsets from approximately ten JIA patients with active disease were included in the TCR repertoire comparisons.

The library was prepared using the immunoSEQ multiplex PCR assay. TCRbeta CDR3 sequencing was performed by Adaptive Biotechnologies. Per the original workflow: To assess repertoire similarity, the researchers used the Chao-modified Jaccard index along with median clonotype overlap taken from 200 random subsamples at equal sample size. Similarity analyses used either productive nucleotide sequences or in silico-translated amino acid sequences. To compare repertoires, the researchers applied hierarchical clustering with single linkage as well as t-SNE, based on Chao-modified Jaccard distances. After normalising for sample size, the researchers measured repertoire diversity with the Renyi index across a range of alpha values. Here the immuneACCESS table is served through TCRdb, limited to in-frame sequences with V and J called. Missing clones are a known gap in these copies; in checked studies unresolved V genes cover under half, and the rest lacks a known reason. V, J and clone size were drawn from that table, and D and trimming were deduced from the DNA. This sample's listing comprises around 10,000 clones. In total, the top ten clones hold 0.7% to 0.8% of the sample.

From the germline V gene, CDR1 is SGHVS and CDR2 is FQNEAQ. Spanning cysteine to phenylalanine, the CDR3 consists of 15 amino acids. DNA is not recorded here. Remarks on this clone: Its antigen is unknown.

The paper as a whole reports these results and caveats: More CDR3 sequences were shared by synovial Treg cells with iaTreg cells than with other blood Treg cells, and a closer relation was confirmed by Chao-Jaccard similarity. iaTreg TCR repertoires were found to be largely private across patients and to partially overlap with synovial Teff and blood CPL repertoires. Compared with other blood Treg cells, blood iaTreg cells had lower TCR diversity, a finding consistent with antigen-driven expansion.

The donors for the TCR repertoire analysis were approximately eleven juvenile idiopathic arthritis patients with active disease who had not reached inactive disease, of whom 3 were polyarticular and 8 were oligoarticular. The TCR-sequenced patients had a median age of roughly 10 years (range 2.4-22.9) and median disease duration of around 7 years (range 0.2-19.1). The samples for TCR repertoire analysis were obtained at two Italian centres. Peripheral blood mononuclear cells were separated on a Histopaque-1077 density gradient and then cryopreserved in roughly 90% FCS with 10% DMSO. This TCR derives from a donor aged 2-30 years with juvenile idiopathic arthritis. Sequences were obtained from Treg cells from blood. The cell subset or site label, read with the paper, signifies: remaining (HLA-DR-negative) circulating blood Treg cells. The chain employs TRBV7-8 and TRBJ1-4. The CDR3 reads CASGLGEGRFSKLFF.